This entry describes one T cell receptor beta chain. Its antigen is unidentified. A much larger clone lies a single base off, so this may be a read error. CDR3 length equals 13 residues. The J segment lost 10 bases and the V segment lost 4 bases, leaving 8 bases of the junction unmatched. The germline gives CDR1 SGHDT, CDR2 YYEEEE. This sample is part of a study of molecular identifiers for immune sequencing clone quantification. General study points: Detection of one spiked Jurkat cell's TCR RNA reportedly worked in 850,000 to 1,000,000 naive cells.

Previously described methods and listed TCR primers were employed for the bulk TCR libraries. TCRdb called the PCR reads again in MiXCR, with one record for every CDR3 protein. This repertoire shows 600,000 to 650,000 distinct CDR3 sequences, 20% found once; its top ten account for 0.85%. What was sequenced was naive CD8+ T cells from blood, with Jurkat cell RNA spiked in. The subset denotes: FACS-sorted CD8+CD4-CCR7+CD45RA+ naive T cells. This chain links TRBV5-6 with TRBJ2-1; 7 positions match TRBD1. The TCR originated in a human donor in good health. Some libraries in this study had Jurkat cell RNA spiked in. DNA of the CDR3: TGTGCCAGCAGCAGGGACAGCCCCTACGAGCAGTTCTTC. This encodes CASSRDSPYEQFF.